The rows below give T cell receptor beta chains drawn from one sample of a study of T-cell memory formation after mild COVID-19. TCRdb processed the 5' RACE reads anew with MiXCR; each CDR3 protein has one entry. The repertoire consists of around 250,000 distinct CDR3 sequences, with 15% to 20% occurring once and the leading ten covering more than 20%. Sequencing was performed on PBMCs or a T cell subset sorted from them (not recorded which). The receptors derive from a man aged 18-30 years who had mild COVID-19 (a few samples of this study predate the infection). Cell type and time point are not known. Both conserved end residues are part of each CDR3. D genes are given only for firm matches. Only some rows state a clone size, as once, few, many or a class for expanded clones.

>many|TRBJ2-2|NA|TRBV29-1
CSGRKSGTGNSGELFF
TGCAGCGGTAGAAAGTCCGGGACCGGGAACTCCGGGGAGCTGTTTTTT
>few|TRBJ1-6|TRBD1|TRBV6-6
CASSGTGPFGTLHF
TGTGCCAGCAGTGGGACAGGCCCCTTTGGCACCCTCCACTTT
>NA|TRBJ2-2|NA|TRBV27
CASSLGNTVNTGELFF
TGTGCCAGCAGTTTGGGGAATACAGTAAACACCGGGGAGCTGTTTTTT
>NA|TRBJ1-1|TRBD1|TRBV7-2
CASRAGGLDTEAFF
TGTGCCAGCAGGGCAGGGGGCTTAGACACTGAAGCTTTCTTT
>few|TRBJ2-7|TRBD1|TRBV5-1
CASSLGTGGFNNEQYF
TGCGCCAGCAGCTTGGGGACAGGGGGCTTCAACAACGAGCAGTACTTC
>NA|TRBJ1-5|NA|TRBV12-3/TRBV12-4
CASSFWSNQPQHF
TGTGCCAGCAGTTTCTGGAGCAATCAGCCCCAGCATTTT
>few|TRBJ2-2|NA|TRBV29-1
CSVSFGVTGELFF
TGCAGCGTTAGCTTCGGTGTCACCGGGGAGCTGTTTTTT
>NA|TRBJ2-3|TRBD1|TRBV5-1
CASSSTGYTSTDTQYF
TGCGCCAGCAGCTCGACAGGGTACACTAGCACAGATACGCAGTATTTT
>few|TRBJ2-1|TRBD2|TRBV4-1
CASSQDPAGWVNEQFF
TGCGCCAGCAGCCAAGATCCAGCGGGGTGGGTCAATGAGCAGTTCTTC
>NA|TRBJ2-3|NA|TRBV12-3/TRBV12-4
CASSLPVGGPKADTQYF
TGTGCCAGCAGTCTCCCAGTAGGGGGTCCCAAGGCAGATACGCAGTATTTT
>many|TRBJ2-1|NA|TRBV10-2
CASRALGGLVNEQFF
TGCGCCAGCAGGGCGTTGGGGGGGCTTGTCAATGAGCAGTTCTTC
>few|TRBJ2-3|TRBD1|TRBV10-3
CAISRQGATDTQYF
TGTGCCATCAGCAGACAGGGGGCCACAGATACGCAGTATTTT
>few|TRBJ2-2|NA|TRBV7-2
CASSLVVGITGELFF
TGTGCCAGCAGCTTAGTAGTGGGAATAACCGGGGAGCTGTTTTTT
>few|TRBJ1-2|NA|TRBV4-1
CASSQDREVGYGYTF
TGCGCCAGCAGCCAAGATCGGGAGGTTGGGTATGGCTACACCTTC
>few|TRBJ2-7|NA|TRBV27
CASSPRSGGREQYF
TGTGCCAGCAGCCCTCGTTCCGGGGGGCGGGAGCAGTACTTC
>NA|TRBJ1-2|NA|TRBV11-1
CASSSQANYGYTF
TGTGCCAGCAGCAGTCAGGCTAACTATGGCTACACCTTC
>many|TRBJ1-1|NA|TRBV5-1
CASSPVPHLNTEAFF
TGCGCCAGCAGCCCAGTTCCTCATTTGAACACTGAAGCTTTCTTT
>NA|TRBJ2-1|NA|TRBV9
CASSPDRFSYNEQFF
TGTGCCAGCAGTCCGGACAGATTCTCCTACAATGAGCAGTTCTTC
>few|TRBJ2-1|NA|TRBV29-1
CSVERGTNEQFF
TGCAGCGTTGAACGGGGTACCAATGAGCAGTTCTTC
>NA|TRBJ1-6|TRBD1|TRBV9
CASSVASRQGDSPLHF
TGTGCCAGCAGCGTAGCTTCCCGGCAGGGGGATTCACCCCTCCACTTT
>NA|TRBJ1-6|NA|TRBV20-1
CSALKGVDNSPLHF
TGCAGTGCTCTTAAGGGAGTCGATAATTCACCCCTCCACTTT
>few|TRBJ1-6|NA|TRBV2
CASSVDPSPLHF
TGTGCCAGCAGCGTAGACCCTTCACCCCTCCACTTT
>NA|TRBJ2-1|NA|TRBV6-2/TRBV6-3
CASHPRHGGGPNEQFF
TGTGCCAGCCACCCTCGGCACGGCGGGGGCCCCAATGAGCAGTTCTTC
>NA|TRBJ1-6|NA|TRBV19
CASRRTADTWNSPLHF
TGTGCCAGTAGAAGGACAGCCGACACTTGGAATTCACCCCTCCACTTT
>many|TRBJ1-1|NA|TRBV7-9
CASSFKSGNTEAFF
TGTGCCAGCAGCTTTAAATCCGGGAACACTGAAGCTTTCTTT
>few|TRBJ1-4|NA|TRBV6-5
CASSALDATDEKLFF
TGTGCCAGCAGCGCTCTAGACGCAACCGACGAGAAACTGTTTTTT
>NA|TRBJ1-5|NA|TRBV4-2
CASSPQGGFSNQPQHF
TGTGCCAGCAGCCCCCAAGGGGGGTTTAGCAATCAGCCCCAGCATTTT
>few|TRBJ1-2|NA|TRBV3-1
CASSQTTDSVYGYTF
TGTGCCAGCAGCCAAACCACGGACAGTGTCTATGGCTACACCTTC
>NA|TRBJ1-4|NA|TRBV5-1
CASSLEGGEKLFF
TGCGCCAGCAGCTTGGAGGGGGGTGAAAAACTGTTTTTT
>NA|TRBJ1-4|NA|TRBV7-2
CASSLVRSLTNEKLFF
TGTGCCAGCAGCTTAGTACGTTCCTTAACTAATGAAAAACTGTTTTTT
>NA|TRBJ2-1|TRBD2|TRBV12-3/TRBV12-4
CASSLTGGQFF
TGTGCCAGCAGTTTAACGGGGGGGCAGTTCTTC
>NA|TRBJ1-2|TRBD1|TRBV29-1
CSVEAQQGGYGYTF
TGCAGCGTTGAAGCCCAACAGGGGGGCTATGGCTACACCTTC
>NA|TRBJ1-5|NA|TRBV6-1
CASSTLGAQHF
TGTGCCAGCAGCACCCTGGGAGCCCAGCATTTT
>NA|TRBJ2-2|NA|TRBV6-6
CASNVQGLGELFF
TGTGCCAGCAACGTACAGGGACTCGGGGAGCTGTTTTTT
>NA|TRBJ1-1|NA|TRBV23-1
CASVRDGNTEAFF
TGCGCCAGCGTCAGGGATGGGAACACTGAAGCTTTCTTT
>few|TRBJ2-3|TRBD2|TRBV28
CASSHGTSGSDTQYF
TGTGCCAGCAGCCACGGGACTAGCGGGAGTGATACGCAGTATTTT
>NA|TRBJ2-3|NA|TRBV6-2/TRBV6-3
CASSDPGRDTQYF
TGTGCCAGCAGTGATCCGGGGCGGGATACGCAGTATTTT
>few|TRBJ1-4|NA|TRBV27
CASSLSMGGGEKLFF
TGTGCCAGCAGTTTATCGATGGGGGGCGGTGAAAAACTGTTTTTT
>NA|TRBJ2-5|NA|TRBV18
CASSPVWETQYF
TGTGCCAGCTCACCGGTTTGGGAGACCCAGTACTTC
>few|TRBJ2-1|TRBD2|TRBV3-1
CASSPVLSGGNNEQFF
TGTGCCAGCAGCCCCGTTCTTAGCGGGGGGAACAATGAGCAGTTCTTC
>NA|TRBJ1-2|TRBD1|TRBV6-5
CASSQGQAAGYTF
TGTGCCAGCAGCCAAGGACAGGCGGCTGGCTACACCTTC
>NA|TRBJ1-3|NA|TRBV7-9
CATATGPPPGNTIYF
TGTGCCACGGCCACGGGACCACCACCAGGAAACACCATATATTTT
>few|TRBJ2-3|NA|TRBV28
CASSYTGTRTDTQYF
TGTGCCAGCAGTTACACCGGGACTCGCACAGATACGCAGTATTTT
>NA|TRBJ1-2|NA|TRBV18
CASSPLQEETGYTF
TGTGCCAGCTCACCACTACAGGAAGAGACTGGCTACACCTTC
>few|TRBJ2-1|NA|TRBV12-3/TRBV12-4
CASSQEDGNEQFF
TGTGCCAGCAGTCAAGAGGACGGGAATGAGCAGTTCTTC
>few|TRBJ2-5|NA|TRBV5-1
CASSYRGAEVETQYF
TGCGCCAGCAGCTACCGGGGCGCCGAGGTAGAGACCCAGTACTTC
>few|TRBJ1-2|NA|TRBV6-1
CASTKDREGGYTF
TGTGCCAGCACGAAAGACAGAGAAGGTGGCTACACCTTC
>NA|TRBJ1-4|NA|TRBV20-1
CSARGAPGRRDQNEKLFF
TGCAGTGCTAGAGGGGCCCCCGGACGTAGGGACCAAAATGAAAAACTGTTTTTT
>NA|TRBJ1-3|NA|TRBV18
CASSPLLPRDGNTIYF
TGTGCCAGCTCACCACTACTACCCAGGGATGGAAACACCATATATTTT
>few|TRBJ2-5|TRBD2|TRBV6-5
CASSYQGLASVTQYF
TGTGCCAGCAGTTACCAAGGACTAGCTAGCGTGACCCAGTACTTC
>NA|TRBJ1-4|NA|TRBV9
CASSRTGATNEKLFF
TGTGCCAGCAGCCGAACGGGTGCAACTAATGAAAAACTGTTTTTT
>many|TRBJ2-3|NA|TRBV10-3
CAIRTSPDTQYF
TGTGCCATCAGGACGAGTCCAGATACGCAGTATTTT
>many|TRBJ2-5|NA|TRBV10-1
CASSEQYQETQYF
TGCGCCAGCAGTGAGCAGTACCAAGAGACCCAGTACTTC
>few|TRBJ1-3|NA|TRBV12-3/TRBV12-4
CASNHRTSPGNTIYF
TGTGCCAGCAATCATCGGACTTCACCTGGAAACACCATATATTTT
>NA|TRBJ2-3|NA|TRBV28
CASTPTLDTQYF
TGTGCCAGCACCCCGACCCTGGATACGCAGTATTTT